One sample yielded the 23 T cell receptor beta chains listed below, sequenced in a study of regulatory T cells in long-lasting Graves disease. Building the TCR beta libraries relied on iRepertoire HTBI primers, and CDR3 regions underwent Arm-PCR. TCRdb re-called the multiplex PCR reads through MiXCR, storing one row per CDR3 protein. The data contain some 500,000 distinct CDR3 sequences, 16% of them singletons. The sample's time point: newly diagnosed GD, antithyroid drugs for less than 3 months. Construction of the TCR library relied on RNA isolated from PBMCs. In addition, the sample was reused for a study of T cells in Graves' hyperthyroidism and ophthalmopathy.

The sample in question was peripheral blood mononuclear cells (PBMCs), obtained at new diagnosis, from a patient treated with antithyroid drugs. These receptors were taken from a woman aged 40-60 years with Graves disease.

The rearrangement joins TRBV2 to TRBJ2-3; 12 bases agree with TRBD2. The CDR3 runs to 13 residues. Germline V gene data show CDR1 as SNHLY and CDR2 as FYNNEI. Trimming at V came to 11 bases and at J to 3 bases, leaving 3 bases not matched to a gene. The CDR3: CAVGLAGTDTQYF. For the CDR3, the DNA is TGTGCCGTCGGACTAGCGGGGACAGATACGCAGTATTTT.

The chain carries TRBV5-5 and TRBJ1-1; 7 nucleotides line up with TRBD1. The CDR3 loop spans 15 amino acids. CDR1 is SGHKS and CDR2 is YYEKEE in the germline V gene (reference sequence). The junction had 12 bases not matched to a gene; V was cut back by 3 bases and J by 7 bases. DNA for the CDR3: TGTGCCAGCAGCTGGGGGGGACAGTCCTTGATTGAAGCTTTCTTT. Translating it yields CASSWGGQSLIEAFF.

V usage is TRBV29-1 and J usage is TRBJ2-5; 8 nucleotides line up with TRBD1. V was pared by 6 bases and J by 5 bases, with 11 bases of the junction left unmatched. Germline lookup yields CDR1 SQVTM and CDR2 ANQGSEA. The CDR3 has 14 residues. CDR3 region: CSVSTRTGKETQYF. The CDR3 DNA follows: TGCAGCGTAAGCACCAGGACAGGGAAGGAGACCCAGTACTTC. The complete variable domain, with remaining parts taken from reference TRBV29-1 and TRBJ2-5, reads SAVISQKPSRDICQRGTSLTIQCQVDSQVTMMFWYRQQPGQSLTLIATANQGSEATYESGFVIDKFPISRPNLTFSTLTVSNMSPEDSSIYLCSVSTRTGKETQYFGPGTRLLVL.

Only a few counts were recorded for this clonotype. The chain is built from TRBV11-2 and TRBJ1-4; weak D call: TRBD1 (5 bases). The CDR3 runs 16 residues. The V end was cut by 5 bases, the J end by 0 bases, with 13 bases between. Per germline, CDR1 SGHAT and CDR2 FQNNGV. The CDR3 loop reads CASSPRDVATNEKLFF. CDR3 DNA: TGTGCCAGCAGCCCCCGGGACGTCGCAACTAATGAAAAACTGTTTTTT.

This clonotype was observed at least ten times. The V gene is TRBV12-3 or TRBV12-4, the J gene TRBJ1-6; TRBD1 agrees at 7 bases. CDR3 size: 14 residues. The ends lost 6 bases at V and 9 bases at J; junction bases unmatched: 8. Here the CDR3 DNA reads TGTGCCAGCAGCCCTACAGGGGTTACTTCACCCCTCCACTTT. Translation gives CASSPTGVTSPLHF.

Many counts were recorded for this clonotype. The chain uses TRBV20-1 and TRBJ1-1; TRBD1 is a possible D gene (5 bases). The CDR3 is made up of 15 amino acids. V was trimmed by 3 bases and J by 0 bases, leaving 14 bases between them. Germline V CDR1 and CDR2: DFQATT, SNEGSKA (reference sequence). As DNA, the CDR3 is TGCAGTGCTAGTAGGGCAGGGCTTATGAACACTGAAGCTTTCTTT. Its translation is CSASRAGLMNTEAFF.

This clonotype showed up many times. The V and J genes are TRBV2 and TRBJ1-5; tentative D call: TRBD1 (5 bases). The CDR3 has 14 residues. V lost 4 bases, J lost 2 bases, and 9 bases lay in between. Germline assignment: CDR1 SNHLY and CDR2 FYNNEI. The CDR3 nucleotides read TGTGCCAGCAGTGCAGGGTTGGGCAATCAGCCCCAGCATTTT. This gives the protein CASSAGLGNQPQHF.

In this sample, this clonotype turned up a few times. This clone may be a read error of a much larger clone one base away. The rearrangement joins TRBV11-2 to TRBJ1-1, with D uncertain. Germline-derived CDR1 and CDR2 are SGHAT and FQNNGV. The V gene lost 3 bases and the J gene lost 3 bases, with 2 bases spanning the gap. There are 11 residues in the CDR3. CDR3 region: CASSFHTEAFF. For the CDR3, the DNA is TGTGCCAGCAGCTTTCACACTGAAGCTTTCTTT.

This clonotype has more than one count but fewer than ten. The chain has TRBV6-1 and TRBJ1-4; no clear D gene. Germline V gene data show CDR1 as MNHNS and CDR2 as SASEGT. The CDR3 has 15 residues. The V and J ends lost 1 base and 3 bases respectively, with 9 bases between them. CDR3 in DNA: TGTGCCAGCAGTGAAGGGGCTGCACCTAATGAAAAACTGTTTTTT. Translation: CASSEGAAPNEKLFF.

The J gene is TRBJ1-6, the V gene TRBV5-6; D unresolved. From germline, CDR1 is SGHDT and CDR2 YYEEEE. V shed 2 bases and J shed 9 bases, with 12 bases lying between them. The CDR3 has 14 amino acids. As DNA, the CDR3 is TGTGCCAGCAGCTTCGAACCCCAGAGTTCACCCCTCCACTTT. It codes for CASSFEPQSSPLHF.

This clonotype has just one count. With a much larger clone just one base away, this may be a read error. Because it lacks the conserved phenylalanine or tryptophan at the end, this CDR3 is likely a read error. The chain recombines TRBV6-1 with TRBJ2-1, with D possibly being TRBD1 (6 bases). This CDR3 contains 11 residues. Trimming took 6 bases from V and 8 from J, leaving 8 bases between them. CDR1 is MNHNS and CDR2 is SASEGT in the germline V gene. The CDR3 DNA reads as TGTGCCAGCAGACAGGGTCATGAGCAGTTCTCC. This encodes CASRQGHEQFS.

A few counts support this clonotype. The CDR3 reads CASSHGTSGGAGETQYF. The CDR3, as DNA: TGTGCCAGCAGCCACGGGACTAGCGGGGGGGCCGGGGAGACCCAGTACTTC. V is TRBV7-3 and J is TRBJ2-5; 16 nucleotides match TRBD2. This CDR3 is built from 17 residues. Germline CDR1 reads SGHTA; CDR2 reads FQGTGA. Trimming cost V 5 bases and J 5 bases; bases outside gene matches: 8.

The chain joins TRBV6-5 to TRBJ2-2, with TRBD1 as a possible D gene (6 bases). Trimming cost V 3 bases and J 3 bases, with 14 bases left between them. The CDR3 is 16 residues long. Per the germline V gene, CDR1 is MNHEY and CDR2 is SVGAGI. CDR3 residues: CASSYWTESYTGELFF. In nucleotides, the CDR3 is TGTGCCAGCAGTTATTGGACAGAAAGTTACACCGGGGAGCTGTTTTTT.

The chain is built from TRBV14 and TRBJ1-2; no clear D gene. The CDR3 loop spans 14 amino acids. V lost 1 base and J lost 7, with 13 bases in between. From germline, CDR1 is SGHDN and CDR2 FVKESK. CDR3 amino acids: CASSQVNGRSGYTF. CDR3 DNA sequence: TGTGCCAGCAGCCAAGTAAATGGGAGAAGTGGCTACACCTTC.

This chain connects TRBV6-1 to TRBJ1-2; 7 bases agree with TRBD1. J lost 0 bases, V lost 3 bases, and 7 bases had no gene match. Germline CDR1 and CDR2: MNHNS and SASEGT. CDR3 size: 16 residues. The CDR3, as DNA: TGTGCCAGCAGTGACCTACAGGGGCGCACTAACTATGGCTACACCTTC. Translated, it gives CASSDLQGRTNYGYTF.

This clonotype appeared many times. The J gene is TRBJ2-3, the V gene TRBV30, with D perhaps matching TRBD2 (5 bases). V was trimmed by 4 bases and J by 6 bases, leaving 11 bases between them. The CDR3 is made up of 12 amino acids. Germline V CDR1 and CDR2: GTSNPN, SVGIG (reference sequence). The CDR3 loop is CAWNPGGDTQYF. DNA for the CDR3: TGTGCCTGGAACCCAGGCGGGGATACGCAGTATTTT. Looking up the rest from reference TRBV30 and TRBJ2-3 gives the full variable domain: SQTIHQWPATLVQPVGSPLSLECTVEGTSNPNLYWYRQAAGRGLQLLFYSVGIGQISSEVPQNLSASRPQDRQFILSSKKLLLSDSGFYLCAWNPGGDTQYFGPGTRLTVL.

The chain recombines TRBV5-4 with TRBJ2-2; D might be TRBD2 (5 bases). Germline V gene data show CDR1 as SGHNT and CDR2 as YYREEE (reference sequence). The CDR3 runs 15 residues. Deletions cut 4 bases from V and 0 bases from J, with 10 bases between. CDR3 amino acids: CASSPAGTNTGELFF. CDR3 DNA sequence: TGTGCCAGCAGCCCCGCGGGCACGAACACCGGGGAGCTGTTTTTT.

The rearrangement links TRBV12-3 or TRBV12-4 to TRBJ2-1, with a weak D call TRBD2 (6 bases). The CDR3 has 15 residues. Trimming left V 2 bases short and J 5 bases short, with 13 bases between. The chain's CDR3 is CASSLYLGGDNEQFF. In DNA form, the CDR3 reads TGTGCCAGCAGTTTATACCTAGGAGGGGACAATGAGCAGTTCTTC.

The table lists this clonotype with a few counts. The chain uses TRBV27 and TRBJ1-6; 11 bases match TRBD1. The V gene end was trimmed by 6 bases and the J gene end by 8 bases; junction bases not matched to a gene: 6. The CDR3 extends over 15 amino acids. Germline CDR1 is MNHEY and CDR2 is SMNVEV (reference sequence). CDR3 nucleotide sequence: TGTGCCAGCAGGCCTGGACAGGGGGCGCATTCACCCCTCCACTTT. It translates to CASRPGQGAHSPLHF.

The chain recombines TRBV12-3 or TRBV12-4 with TRBJ1-1; maybe TRBD1 (6 bases). V gave up 6 bases and J gave up 2 bases, with 19 bases separating them. This CDR3 has 16 residues. CDR3 in amino acids: CASSPQTGTLNTEAFF. Written as DNA, the CDR3 is TGTGCCAGCAGCCCCCAAACGGGGACACTCAACACTGAAGCTTTCTTT.

This clonotype was recorded at least ten times. The chain is built from TRBV3-1 and TRBJ1-5; a weak D match, TRBD1 (6 bases). Trimming left V 4 bases short and J 9 bases short, with 16 bases between. Germline V gives CDR1 LGHDT, CDR2 YNNKEL (reference sequence). This CDR3 has 14 residues. This CDR3 reads CASSLGTPGLPQHF. The DNA of the CDR3 is TGTGCCAGCAGCCTCGGGACACCAGGGTTGCCCCAGCATTTT.

This clonotype appeared many times. The rearrangement joins TRBV2 to TRBJ2-7; 9 bases align to TRBD2. The CDR3 is 15 amino acids. Trimming cost V 6 bases and J 0 bases; bases outside gene matches: 6. The V gene's germline CDR1 is SNHLY and CDR2 FYNNEI. CDR3 amino acids: CASRSLAGLSYEQYF. In DNA, the CDR3 is TGTGCCAGCAGAAGCCTAGCGGGGCTCTCCTACGAGCAGTACTTC.

The gene calls are TRBV10-3 and TRBJ1-5, with D unclear. CDR1 ENHRY and CDR2 SYGVKD come from the germline V gene. The CDR3 spans 13 residues. Trimming removed 2 bases at V and 8 bases at J, with 10 bases between. CDR3 sequence reads: CAISESEVEPQHF. CDR3 in DNA: TGTGCCATCAGTGAGAGCGAGGTTGAGCCCCAGCATTTT.